This paragraph reports one T cell receptor (beta chain). What it binds is not known. The CDR3 runs to 13 residues. Germline V CDR1 and CDR2: SGHNT, YENEEA. Deletions cut 1 base from V and 5 bases from J, with 8 bases between. The data belong to a study of T cell responses to AZD1222 COVID-19 vaccine. Findings and caveats of the study: Spike-specific TCR repertoires showed rising breadth and depth after two AZD1222 doses. Targets within unmutated variant regions were reportedly found for nearly half of spike-specific TCRs. Just 5 to 7 AZD1222 recipients tested seropositive at baseline. Without day 14 samples, only post-peak T cell repertoires were studied.

TCRdb's copy holds only in-frame clones and misses some; the assay was immunoSEQ multiplex PCR. The sample has about 120,000 clones; approximately 93% are singletons. Specimen: peripheral blood, collected on day 0 of AZD1222 vaccination. The sequence derives from an adult in good health. This chain joins TRBV11-3 and TRBJ1-1; no reliable D call. CDR3 in amino acids: CASSLGLGTEAFF. The CDR3 DNA follows: TGTGCCAGCAGCTTAGGGTTGGGGACTGAAGCTTTCTTT.